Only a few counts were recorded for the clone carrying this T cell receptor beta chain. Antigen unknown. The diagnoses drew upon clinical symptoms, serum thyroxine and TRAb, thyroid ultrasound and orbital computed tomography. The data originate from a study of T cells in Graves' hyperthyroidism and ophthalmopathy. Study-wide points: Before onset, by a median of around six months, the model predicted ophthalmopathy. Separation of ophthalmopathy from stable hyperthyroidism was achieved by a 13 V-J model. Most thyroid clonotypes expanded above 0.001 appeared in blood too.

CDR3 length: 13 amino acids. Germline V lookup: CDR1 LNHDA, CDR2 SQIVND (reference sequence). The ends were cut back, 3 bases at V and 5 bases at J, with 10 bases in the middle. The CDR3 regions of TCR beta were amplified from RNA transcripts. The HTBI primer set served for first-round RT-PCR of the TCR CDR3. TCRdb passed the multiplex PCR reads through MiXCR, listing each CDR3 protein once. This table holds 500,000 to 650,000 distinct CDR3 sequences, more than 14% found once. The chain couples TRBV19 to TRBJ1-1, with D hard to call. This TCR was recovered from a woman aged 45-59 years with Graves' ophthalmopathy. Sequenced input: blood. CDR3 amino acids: CASSIDVGTEAFF. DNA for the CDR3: TGTGCCAGTAGTATTGATGTTGGGACTGAAGCTTTCTTT.